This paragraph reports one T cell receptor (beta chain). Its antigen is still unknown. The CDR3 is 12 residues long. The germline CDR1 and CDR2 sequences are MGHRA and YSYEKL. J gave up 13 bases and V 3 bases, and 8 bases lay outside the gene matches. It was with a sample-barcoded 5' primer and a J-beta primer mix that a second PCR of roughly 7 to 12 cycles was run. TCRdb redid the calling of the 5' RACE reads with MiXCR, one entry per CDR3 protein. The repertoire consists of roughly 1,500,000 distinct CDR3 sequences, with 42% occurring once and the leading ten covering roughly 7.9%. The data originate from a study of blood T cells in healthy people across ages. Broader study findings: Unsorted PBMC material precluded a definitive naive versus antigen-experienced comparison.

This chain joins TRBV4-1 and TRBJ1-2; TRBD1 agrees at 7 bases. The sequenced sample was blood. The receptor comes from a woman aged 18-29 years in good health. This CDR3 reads CASSQGLTGPTF. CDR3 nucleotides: TGCGCCAGCAGCCAGGGGTTGACAGGGCCCACCTTC.